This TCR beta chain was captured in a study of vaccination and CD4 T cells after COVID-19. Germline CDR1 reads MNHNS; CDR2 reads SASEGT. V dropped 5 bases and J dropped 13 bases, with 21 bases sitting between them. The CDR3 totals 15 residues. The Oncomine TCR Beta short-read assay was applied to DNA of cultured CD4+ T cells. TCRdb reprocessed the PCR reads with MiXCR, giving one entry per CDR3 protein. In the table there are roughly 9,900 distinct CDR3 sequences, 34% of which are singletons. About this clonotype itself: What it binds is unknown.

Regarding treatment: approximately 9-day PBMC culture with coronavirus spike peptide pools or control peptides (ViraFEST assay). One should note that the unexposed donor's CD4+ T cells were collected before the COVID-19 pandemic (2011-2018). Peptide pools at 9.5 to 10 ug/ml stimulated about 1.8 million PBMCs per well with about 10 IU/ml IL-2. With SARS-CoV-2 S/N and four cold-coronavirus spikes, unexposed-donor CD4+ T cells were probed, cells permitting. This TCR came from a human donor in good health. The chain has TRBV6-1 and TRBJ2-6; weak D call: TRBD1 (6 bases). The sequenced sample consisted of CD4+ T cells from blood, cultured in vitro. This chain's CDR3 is CASSPLDSPNRVLTF. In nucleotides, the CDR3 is TGTGCCAGCAGTCCATTGGACAGCCCCAACAGGGTCCTGACTTTC.